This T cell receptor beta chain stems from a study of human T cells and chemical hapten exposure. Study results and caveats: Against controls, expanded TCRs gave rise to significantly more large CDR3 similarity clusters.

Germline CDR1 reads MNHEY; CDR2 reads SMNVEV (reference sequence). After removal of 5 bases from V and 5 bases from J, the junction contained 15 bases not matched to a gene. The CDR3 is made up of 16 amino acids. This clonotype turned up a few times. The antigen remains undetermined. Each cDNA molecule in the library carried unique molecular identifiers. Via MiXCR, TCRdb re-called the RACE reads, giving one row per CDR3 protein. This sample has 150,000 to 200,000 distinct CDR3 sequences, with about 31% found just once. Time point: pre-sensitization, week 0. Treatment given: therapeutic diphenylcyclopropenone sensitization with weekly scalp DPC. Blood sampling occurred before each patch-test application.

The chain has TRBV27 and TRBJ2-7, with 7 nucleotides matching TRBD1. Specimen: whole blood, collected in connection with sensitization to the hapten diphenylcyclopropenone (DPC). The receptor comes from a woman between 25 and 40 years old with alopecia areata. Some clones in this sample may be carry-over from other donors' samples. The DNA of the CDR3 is TGTGCCAGCAGTCCCCTACCCCGGGACAGCCGCGACGAGCAGTACTTC. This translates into CASSPLPRDSRDEQYF.